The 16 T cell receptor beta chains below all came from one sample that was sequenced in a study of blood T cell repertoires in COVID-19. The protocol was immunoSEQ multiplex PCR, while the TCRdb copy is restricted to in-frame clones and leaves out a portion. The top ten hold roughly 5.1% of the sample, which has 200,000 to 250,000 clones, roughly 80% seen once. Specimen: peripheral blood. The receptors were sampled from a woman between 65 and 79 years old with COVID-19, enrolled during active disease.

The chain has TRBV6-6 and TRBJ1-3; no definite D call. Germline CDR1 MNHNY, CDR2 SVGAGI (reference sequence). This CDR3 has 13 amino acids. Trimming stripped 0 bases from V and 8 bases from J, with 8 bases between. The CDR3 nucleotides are TGTGCCAGCAGTTACTCCGATTTAGACACCATATATTTT. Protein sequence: CASSYSDLDTIYF.

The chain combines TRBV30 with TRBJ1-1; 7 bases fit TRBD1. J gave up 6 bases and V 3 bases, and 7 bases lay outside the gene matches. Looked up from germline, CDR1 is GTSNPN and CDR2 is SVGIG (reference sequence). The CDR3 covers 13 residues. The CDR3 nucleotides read TGTGCCTGGAGGGAGGGGGCCTATGCTGAAGCTTTCTTT. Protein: CAWREGAYAEAFF.

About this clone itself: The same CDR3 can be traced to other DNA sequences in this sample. CDR3 nucleotides: TGTGCCAGCTCACCAGGTACAGGGGGCTACGAGCAGTACTTC. It is translated as CASSPGTGGYEQYF. This chain uses TRBV18 with TRBJ2-7; 8 nucleotides agree with TRBD1. Per germline, CDR1 KGHSH and CDR2 LQKENI. This CDR3 has 14 amino acids. The J segment lost 3 bases and the V segment lost 2 bases, leaving 3 bases of the junction unmatched.

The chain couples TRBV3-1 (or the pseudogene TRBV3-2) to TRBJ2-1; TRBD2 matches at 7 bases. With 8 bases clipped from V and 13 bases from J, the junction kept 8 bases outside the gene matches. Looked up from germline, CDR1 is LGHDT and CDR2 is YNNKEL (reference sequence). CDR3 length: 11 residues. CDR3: CASQRDYYQFF. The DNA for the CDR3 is TGTGCCAGCCAACGGGACTACTATCAGTTCTTC.

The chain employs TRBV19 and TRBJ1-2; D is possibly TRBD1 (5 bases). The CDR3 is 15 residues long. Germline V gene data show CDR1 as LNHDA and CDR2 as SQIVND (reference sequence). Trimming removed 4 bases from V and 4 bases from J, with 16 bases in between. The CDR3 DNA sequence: TGTGCCAGTAGTAACCTGATTGGGCAGGGCTATGGCTACACCTTC. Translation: CASSNLIGQGYGYTF.

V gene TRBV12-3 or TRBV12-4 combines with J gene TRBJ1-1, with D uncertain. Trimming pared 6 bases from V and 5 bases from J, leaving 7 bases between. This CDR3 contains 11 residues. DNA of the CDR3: TGTGCCAGCAGCGGAGGTACTGAAGCTTTCTTT. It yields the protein CASSGGTEAFF.

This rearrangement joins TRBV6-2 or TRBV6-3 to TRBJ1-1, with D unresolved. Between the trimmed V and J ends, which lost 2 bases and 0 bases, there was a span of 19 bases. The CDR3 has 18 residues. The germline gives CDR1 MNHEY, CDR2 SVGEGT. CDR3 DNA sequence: TGTGCCAGCAGTTACCTGAGTCCCGGGGTGTGGATGAACACTGAAGCTTTCTTT. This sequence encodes CASSYLSPGVWMNTEAFF.

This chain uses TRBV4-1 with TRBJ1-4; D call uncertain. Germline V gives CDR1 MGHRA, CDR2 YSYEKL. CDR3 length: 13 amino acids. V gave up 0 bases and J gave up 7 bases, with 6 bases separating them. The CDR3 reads CASSQDQSEKLFF. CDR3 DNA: TGCGCCAGCAGCCAAGACCAGTCTGAAAAACTGTTTTTT.

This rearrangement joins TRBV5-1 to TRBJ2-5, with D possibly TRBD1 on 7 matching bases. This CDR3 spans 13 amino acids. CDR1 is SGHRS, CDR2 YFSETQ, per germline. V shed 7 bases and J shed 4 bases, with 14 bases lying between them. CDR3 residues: CASQAEGAETQYF. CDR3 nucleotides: TGCGCCAGCCAAGCGGAGGGGGCAGAGACCCAGTACTTC.

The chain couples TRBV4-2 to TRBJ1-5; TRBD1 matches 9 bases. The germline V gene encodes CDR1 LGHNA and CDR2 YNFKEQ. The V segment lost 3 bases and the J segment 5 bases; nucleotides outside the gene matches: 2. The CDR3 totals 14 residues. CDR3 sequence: CASSQDRGYQPQHF. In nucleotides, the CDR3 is TGTGCCAGCAGCCAGGACAGGGGTTATCAGCCCCAGCATTTT.

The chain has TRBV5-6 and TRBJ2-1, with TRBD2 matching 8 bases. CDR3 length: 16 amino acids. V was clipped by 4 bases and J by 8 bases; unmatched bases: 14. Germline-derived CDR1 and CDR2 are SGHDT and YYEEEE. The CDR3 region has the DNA TGTGCCAGCAGCCGTCCCGGGACTAGGGAGGTCCATGAGCAGTTCTTC. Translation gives CASSRPGTREVHEQFF.

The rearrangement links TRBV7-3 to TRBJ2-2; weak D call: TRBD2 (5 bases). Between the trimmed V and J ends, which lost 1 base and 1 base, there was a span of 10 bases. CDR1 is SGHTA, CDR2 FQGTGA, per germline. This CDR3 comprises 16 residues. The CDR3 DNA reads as TGTGCCAGCAGCTTAAAGCGGACCCAGAACACCGGGGAGCTGTTTTTT. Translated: CASSLKRTQNTGELFF.

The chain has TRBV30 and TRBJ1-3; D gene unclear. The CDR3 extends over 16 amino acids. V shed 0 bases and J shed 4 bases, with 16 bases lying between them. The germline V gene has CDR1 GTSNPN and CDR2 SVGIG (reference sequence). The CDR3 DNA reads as TGTGCCTGGAGTGTACGATCGGGTAGGAACGGAAACACCATATATTTT. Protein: CAWSVRSGRNGNTIYF.

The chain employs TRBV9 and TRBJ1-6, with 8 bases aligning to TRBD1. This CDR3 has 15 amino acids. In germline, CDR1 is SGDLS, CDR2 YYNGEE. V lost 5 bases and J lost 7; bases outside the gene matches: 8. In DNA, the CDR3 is TGTGCCAGCAGACCACAGGGACAGGAGAATTCACCCCTCCACTTT. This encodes CASRPQGQENSPLHF.

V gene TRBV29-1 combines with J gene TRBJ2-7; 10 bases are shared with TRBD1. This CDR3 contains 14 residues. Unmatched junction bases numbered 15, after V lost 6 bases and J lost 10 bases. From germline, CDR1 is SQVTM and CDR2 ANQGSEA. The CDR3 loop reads CSVPAGTGEGRQYF. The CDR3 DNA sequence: TGCAGCGTCCCGGCCGGGACAGGGGAAGGGAGACAGTACTTC.

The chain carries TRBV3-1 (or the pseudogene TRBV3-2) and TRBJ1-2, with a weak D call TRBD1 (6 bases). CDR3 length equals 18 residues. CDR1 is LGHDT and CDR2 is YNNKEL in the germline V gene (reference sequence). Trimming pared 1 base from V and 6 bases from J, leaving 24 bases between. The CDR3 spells CASSQAYPRSQGWDGYTF. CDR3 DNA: TGTGCCAGCAGCCAAGCATATCCTAGGTCTCAGGGGTGGGATGGCTACACCTTC.